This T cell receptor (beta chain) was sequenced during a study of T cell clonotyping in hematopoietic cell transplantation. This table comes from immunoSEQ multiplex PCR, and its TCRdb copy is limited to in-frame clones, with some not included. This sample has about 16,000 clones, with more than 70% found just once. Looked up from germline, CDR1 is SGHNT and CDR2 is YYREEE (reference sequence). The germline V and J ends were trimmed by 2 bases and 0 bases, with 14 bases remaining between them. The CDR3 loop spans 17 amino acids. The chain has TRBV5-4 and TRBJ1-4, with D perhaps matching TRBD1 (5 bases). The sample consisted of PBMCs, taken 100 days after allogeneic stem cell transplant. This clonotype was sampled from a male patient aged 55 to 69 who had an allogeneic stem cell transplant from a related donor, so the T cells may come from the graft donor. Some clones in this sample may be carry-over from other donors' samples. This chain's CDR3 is CASSLGDVRATNEKLFF. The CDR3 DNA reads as TGTGCCAGCAGCTTAGGGGACGTCCGCGCAACTAATGAAAAACTGTTTTTT. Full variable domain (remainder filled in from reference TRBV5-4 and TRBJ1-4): ETGVTQSPTHLIKTRGQQVTLRCSSQSGHNTVSWYQQALGQGPQFIFQYYREEENGRGNFPPRFSGLQFPNYSSELNVNALELDDSALYLCASSLGDVRATNEKLFFGSGTQLSVL.